This T cell receptor (beta chain) emerged from a study of Ad26.COV2.S vaccination and SARS-CoV-2 variants. Study information: Once, or twice with 56 days between doses, Ad26.COV2.S was given intramuscularly.

General study findings and limits: Similar non-spike TCR breadth was observed in recipients of vaccine and of placebo.

With respect to this clone: What it binds is not known.

CDR1 and CDR2 from the germline V gene are SGHVS and FQNEAQ. The CDR3 is 17 residues long. V lost 1 base, J lost 4 bases, and 11 bases stayed unmatched. The treatment is: around 19 received Ad26.COV2.S at low or high dose, single or two shots; about 5 received placebo; per-sample allocation not given. Specimen acquisition occurred on day 63 following the initial vaccine or placebo injection. Adults aged 18-55 years in Boston included the donor. Built on an Ad26 vector, the vaccine expressed Wuhan-strain SARS-CoV-2 spike. Sequencing was performed with immunoSEQ multiplex PCR; in TCRdb, only in-frame clones are kept and a portion is missing. The repertoire has approximately 350,000 clones, around 87% of them found once; the top ten carry roughly 3.1%.

This clonotype was obtained from a person aged 18-60 years who received the Ad26.COV2.S COVID-19 vaccine or a placebo. The V gene is TRBV7-8, the J gene TRBJ2-5; the match to TRBD2 covers 8 bases. The sample consisted of peripheral blood, taken in a trial of Ad26.COV2.S vaccine versus placebo. DNA for the CDR3: TGTGCCAGCAGCTTAGTAAAGCGGGGGTTCAGTGGAGAGACCCAGTACTTC. Its translation is CASSLVKRGFSGETQYF.